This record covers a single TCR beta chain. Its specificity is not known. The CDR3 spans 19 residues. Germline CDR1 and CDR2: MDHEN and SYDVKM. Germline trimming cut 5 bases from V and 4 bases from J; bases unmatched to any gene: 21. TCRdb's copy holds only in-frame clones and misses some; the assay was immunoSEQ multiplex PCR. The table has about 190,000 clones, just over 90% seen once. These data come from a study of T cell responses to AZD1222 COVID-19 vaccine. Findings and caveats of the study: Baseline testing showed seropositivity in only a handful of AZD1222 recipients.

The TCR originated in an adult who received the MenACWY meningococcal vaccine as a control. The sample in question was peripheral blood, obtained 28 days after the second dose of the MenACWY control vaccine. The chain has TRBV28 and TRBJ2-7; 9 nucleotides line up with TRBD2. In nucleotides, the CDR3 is TGTGCCAGCAGTACCACCGGGACATGGCGCGGCGGGAGGGTTTACGAGCAGTACTTC. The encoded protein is CASSTTGTWRGGRVYEQYF.